The 25 T cell receptor beta chains below all came from one sample that was sequenced in a study of regulatory dendritic cells for organ transplantation. Some clones are missing from TCRdb's copy, which holds only in-frame ones; the method was immunoSEQ multiplex PCR. Found here are 35,000 to 40,000 clones, 75% to 95% of them singletons; the top ten hold 0.11%. Sequencing used naive CD8+ T cells from blood. Subset given: CD45RA+ naive T cells. These receptors all stem from a human donor in good health.

This clone was seen only a few times. The chain carries TRBV25-1 and TRBJ1-5; 8 bases line up with TRBD1. The CDR3 has 14 amino acids. V shed 5 bases and J 5 bases; nucleotides not matched to a gene: 5. Germline assignment: CDR1 MGHDK and CDR2 SYGVNS. The chain's CDR3 is CASSWGQEDQPQHF. CDR3 coding DNA: TGTGCCAGCAGTTGGGGACAGGAGGATCAGCCCCAGCATTTT. The variable domain in full, completed from reference TRBV25-1 and TRBJ1-5, reads EADIYQTPRYLVIGTGKKITLECSQTMGHDKMYWYQQDPGMELHLIHYSYGVNSTEKGDLSSESTVSRIRTEHFPLTLESARPSHTSQYLCASSWGQEDQPQHFGDGTRLSIL.

The chain is built from TRBV7-2 and TRBJ1-1; 9 nucleotides match TRBD1. J lost 0 bases, V lost 5 bases, and 7 bases had no gene match. This CDR3 is 16 amino acids long. Germline V CDR1 and CDR2: SGHTA, FQGNSA. CDR3: CASSNRDRALNTEAFF. DNA of the CDR3: TGTGCCAGCAGCAACCGGGACAGGGCGCTGAACACTGAAGCTTTCTTT.

Regarding this clone: The sample contains more than one DNA sequence encoding this CDR3. The chain employs TRBV7-8 and TRBJ2-7; D is ambiguous. The CDR3 has 16 residues. The ends were cut back, 1 base at V and 3 bases at J, with 16 bases in the middle. The germline V gene has CDR1 SGHVS and CDR2 FQNEAQ. CDR3: CASSLGPGQSRYEQYF. Written as DNA, the CDR3 is TGTGCCAGCAGCTTAGGCCCTGGGCAGTCTCGCTACGAGCAGTACTTC.

In nucleotides, the CDR3 is TGTGCCAGCAGCATTGGACTAGCGGGACCCAACTACAATGAGCAGTTCTTC. It translates to CASSIGLAGPNYNEQFF. The rearrangement joins TRBV5-8 to TRBJ2-1, with TRBD2 matching over 12 bases. Germline V lookup: CDR1 SGHTS, CDR2 YDEGEE. V shed 4 bases and J 3 bases; nucleotides not matched to a gene: 8. The CDR3 covers 17 residues.

The V and J genes are TRBV11-1 and TRBJ2-1, with 8 positions matching TRBD2. Germline assignment: CDR1 SGHAT and CDR2 FQDESV (reference sequence). The CDR3 loop spans 15 amino acids. V was pared by 4 bases and J by 6 bases, with 8 bases of the junction left unmatched. The CDR3 nucleotides read TGTGCCAGCAGCTCAGACGGGGGGGCACGCAATGAGCAGTTCTTC. Protein sequence: CASSSDGGARNEQFF.

The chain combines TRBV4-2 with TRBJ2-2; D is uncertain. From germline, CDR1 is LGHNA and CDR2 YNFKEQ. Trimming removed 5 bases at V and 2 bases at J, with 0 bases between. This CDR3 comprises 11 residues. The CDR3 nucleotides read TGTGCCAGCAGCAACACCGGGGAGCTGTTTTTT. Its protein is CASSNTGELFF.

The chain joins TRBV9 to TRBJ2-5; a possible D gene is TRBD1 (6 bases). The CDR3 totals 15 residues. The V gene's germline CDR1 is SGDLS and CDR2 YYNGEE. Trimming cost V 0 bases and J 0 bases, with 9 bases left between them. For the CDR3, the DNA is TGTGCCAGCAGCGTAGAGGACAGATACCAAGAGACCCAGTACTTC. Residues: CASSVEDRYQETQYF. Looking up the rest from reference TRBV9 and TRBJ2-5 gives the full variable domain: DSGVTQTPKHLITATGQRVTLRCSPRSGDLSVYWYQQSLDQGLQFLIQYYNGEERAKGNILERFSAQQFPDLHSELNLSSLELGDSALYFCASSVEDRYQETQYFGPGTRLLVL.

This chain uses TRBV6-6 with TRBJ2-7; no definite D call. This CDR3 has 14 residues. Trimming took 4 bases from V and 2 from J, leaving 12 bases between them. In germline, CDR1 is MNHNY, CDR2 SVGAGI (reference sequence). CDR3 region: CASSLTGLPYEQYF. The CDR3 nucleotides are TGTGCCAGCAGTTTGACCGGGCTCCCCTACGAGCAGTACTTC.

V is TRBV11-1 and J is TRBJ2-7; no reliable D call. This CDR3 comprises 15 residues. V was pared by 1 base and J by 5 bases, with 15 bases between. Germline V gives CDR1 SGHAT, CDR2 FQDESV (reference sequence). CDR3 region: CASSLEVSTWDEQYF. The CDR3 DNA follows: TGTGCCAGCAGCTTAGAGGTCAGCACCTGGGACGAGCAGTACTTC.

The chain employs TRBV7-9 and TRBJ2-1; the match to TRBD2 covers 7 bases. V lost 5 bases and J lost 7; bases outside the gene matches: 17. The CDR3 is made up of 17 amino acids. Germline V gene lookup returns CDR1 SEHNR and CDR2 FQNEAQ (reference sequence). The CDR3 region has the DNA TGTGCCAGCAGCAACCCCCCAGGGAGGGCCGGGGTGAATGAGCAGTTCTTC. Encoded protein: CASSNPPGRAGVNEQFF.

V and J are TRBV5-4 and TRBJ2-6, with D unresolved. This CDR3 contains 13 residues. V shed 2 bases and J shed 1 base, with 1 base lying between them. CDR1 and CDR2 (germline): SGHNT, YYREEE (reference sequence). The CDR3 reads CASSLSGANVLTF. Here the CDR3 DNA reads TGTGCCAGCAGCTTATCTGGGGCCAACGTCCTGACTTTC.

The rearrangement joins TRBV27 to TRBJ2-7; 7 bases map to TRBD2. CDR3 size: 15 residues. Trimming at V came to 6 bases and at J to 0 bases, leaving 8 bases not matched to a gene. Germline V gives CDR1 MNHEY, CDR2 SMNVEV (reference sequence). The CDR3 loop is CASRLAGTTSYEQYF. CDR3 bases: TGTGCCAGCAGACTGGCCGGGACTACCTCCTACGAGCAGTACTTC.

Concerning this clone: Relative to the germline gene, one junction end is altered; a read error may explain this. The chain joins TRBV30 to TRBJ2-5, with 7 nucleotides matching TRBD2. There are 14 residues in the CDR3. Germline V lookup: CDR1 GTSNPN, CDR2 SVGIG (reference sequence). The CDR3 here is CAWSSWLAEDTQYF. As DNA, the CDR3 is TGTGCCTGGAGTTCGTGGCTAGCGGAAGATACCCAGTACTTC.

This clone was counted between two and nine times. This sequence joins TRBV7-6 and TRBJ1-1, with D possibly matching TRBD1 (5 bases). V lost 4 bases and J 1 base, leaving 13 bases between the germline ends. This CDR3 spans 15 amino acids. Germline CDR1 reads SGHVS; CDR2 reads FNYEAQ. CDR3 DNA sequence: TGTGCCAGCAGCTCTGGACATACCGAGAACACTGAAGCTTTCTTT. Its translation: CASSSGHTENTEAFF.

This clone was counted a few times. V is TRBV5-4 and J is TRBJ2-7, with D maybe TRBD2 (5 bases). Germline CDR1 reads SGHNT; CDR2 reads YYREEE (reference sequence). With 5 bases removed from V and 3 bases from J, the gap between germline ends came to 15 bases. CDR3 length equals 14 residues. The CDR3 sequence is CASRDGGSDYEQYF. DNA of the CDR3: TGTGCCAGCAGGGATGGAGGATCCGACTACGAGCAGTACTTC.

The chain recombines TRBV10-3 with TRBJ2-7; possible D gene TRBD2, 5 bases. Germline CDR1 and CDR2: ENHRY and SYGVKD. This CDR3 spans 14 amino acids. V was shortened by 3 bases and J by 0 bases, with 9 bases between the two germline ends. This CDR3 is CAISDSDPSYEQYF. The CDR3 nucleotides are TGTGCCATCAGTGATAGCGATCCCTCCTACGAGCAGTACTTC.

This chain links TRBV19 with TRBJ2-5; TRBD1 matches 9 bases. Trimming took 5 bases from V and 5 from J; bases not matched to a gene: 9. Germline values: CDR1 LNHDA, CDR2 SQIVND (reference sequence). This CDR3 is built from 15 residues. The CDR3 region has the DNA TGTGCCAGTAGTGCCGACCTCGACAGGGGGGAGACCCAGTACTTC. Residues: CASSADLDRGETQYF.

This clone was detected only a few times. The V gene is TRBV5-1, the J gene TRBJ1-2; maybe TRBD1 (5 bases). Trimming pared 4 bases from V and 5 bases from J, leaving 18 bases between. Per germline, CDR1 SGHRS and CDR2 YFSETQ. The CDR3 sequence is 15 residues long. CDR3 bases: TGCGCCAGCAGCACAGAATCAGGGCCCCGTTATGGCTACACCTTC. It translates to CASSTESGPRYGYTF. Full variable domain (outside the CDR3, taken from reference TRBV5-1 and TRBJ1-2): KAGVTQTPRYLIKTRGQQVTLSCSPISGHRSVSWYQQTPGQGLQFLFEYFSETQRNKGNFPGRFSGRQFSNSRSEMNVSTLELGDSALYLCASSTESGPRYGYTFGSGTRLTVV.

V gene TRBV6-6 combines with J gene TRBJ1-4, with D hard to call. Germline V gene sequence: CDR1 MNHNY, CDR2 SVGAGI (reference sequence). The CDR3 runs 15 residues. V gave up 4 bases and J gave up 8 bases, with 17 bases separating them. The CDR3 spells CASSSGISGREKLFF. The CDR3 DNA is TGTGCCAGCAGTTCCGGTATCTCAGGTCGGGAAAAACTGTTTTTT.

The CDR3 protein is CASSQDNGRGYEQYF. CDR3 sequence (DNA): TGCGCCAGCAGCCAAGATAACGGGAGAGGGTACGAGCAGTACTTC. The chain has TRBV4-1 and TRBJ2-7, with D tentatively TRBD2 (6 bases). The ends were cut back, 0 bases at V and 4 bases at J, with 13 bases in the middle. The CDR3 has 15 amino acids. Per germline, CDR1 MGHRA and CDR2 YSYEKL.

V and J are TRBV10-3 and TRBJ2-3; a weak D match, TRBD2 (6 bases). The CDR3 runs to 16 residues. CDR1 ENHRY and CDR2 SYGVKD come from the germline V gene. V lost 0 bases, J lost 2 bases, and 12 bases lay in between. The CDR3 here is CAISESNAGNTDTQYF. The CDR3 region has the DNA TGTGCCATCAGTGAGTCGAATGCGGGGAACACAGATACGCAGTATTTT.

J is TRBJ2-2 and V is TRBV29-1; D is uncertain. The CDR3 length is 13 residues. The ends were cut back, 3 bases at V and 0 bases at J, with 5 bases in the middle. The germline V gene encodes CDR1 SQVTM and CDR2 ANQGSEA. The CDR3 loop reads CSVERPNTGELFF. The CDR3, as DNA: TGCAGCGTTGAGCGGCCGAACACCGGGGAGCTGTTTTTT.

This clone came up once. The CDR3 nucleotides read TGTGCCACCAGCAGAAACCCTAGCGGGAATCGGGAGCAGTTCTTC. Residues: CATSRNPSGNREQFF. The chain is built from TRBV15 and TRBJ2-1; 9 bases are shared with TRBD2. The germline CDR1 and CDR2 sequences are LNHNV and YYDKDF (reference sequence). J lost 10 bases, V lost 2 bases, and 9 bases had no gene match. The CDR3 is 15 amino acids. Supplemented by reference TRBV15 and TRBJ2-1, the full variable domain reads DAMVIQNPRYQVTQFGKPVTLSCSQTLNHNVMYWYQQKSSQAPKLLFHYYDKDFNNEADTPDNFQSRRPNTSFCFLDIRSPGLGDTAMYLCATSRNPSGNREQFFGPGTRLTVL.

The chain uses TRBV7-6 and TRBJ2-7, with 9 bases lining up with TRBD1. This CDR3 has 14 residues. The ends lost 4 bases at V and 2 bases at J; junction bases unmatched: 3. Germline CDR1 SGHVS, CDR2 FNYEAQ. CDR3 nucleotide sequence: TGTGCCAGCAGCTCCGGGACAGGGCCCTACGAGCAGTACTTC. It specifies CASSSGTGPYEQYF. Full variable domain (rest looked up from reference TRBV7-6 and TRBJ2-7): GAGVSQSPRYKVTKRGQDVALRCDPISGHVSLYWYRQALGQGPEFLTYFNYEAQQDKSGLPNDRFSAERPEGSISTLTIQRTEQRDSAMYRCASSSGTGPYEQYFGPGTRLTVT.

CDR3 sequence reads: CASSSGPGGDTIYF. For the CDR3, the DNA is TGCGCCAGCAGCTCGGGACCCGGTGGGGACACCATATATTTT. The V and J genes are TRBV5-1 and TRBJ1-3; a weak D match, TRBD1 (5 bases). V dropped 3 bases and J dropped 8 bases, with 15 bases sitting between them. Germline-derived CDR1 and CDR2 are SGHRS and YFSETQ. CDR3 length: 14 residues.